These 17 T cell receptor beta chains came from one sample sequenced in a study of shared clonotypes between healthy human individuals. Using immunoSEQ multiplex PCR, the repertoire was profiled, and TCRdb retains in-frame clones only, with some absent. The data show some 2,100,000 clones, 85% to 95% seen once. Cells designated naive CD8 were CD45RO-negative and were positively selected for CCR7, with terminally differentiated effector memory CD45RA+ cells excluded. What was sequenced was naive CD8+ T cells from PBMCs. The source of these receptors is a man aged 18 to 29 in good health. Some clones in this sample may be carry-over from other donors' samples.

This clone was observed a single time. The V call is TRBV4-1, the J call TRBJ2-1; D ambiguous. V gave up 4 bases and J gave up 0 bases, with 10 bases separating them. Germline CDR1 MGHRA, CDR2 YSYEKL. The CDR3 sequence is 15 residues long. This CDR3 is CASSLIASSYNEQFF. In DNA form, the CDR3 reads TGCGCCAGCAGCCTTATAGCCAGCTCCTACAATGAGCAGTTCTTC.

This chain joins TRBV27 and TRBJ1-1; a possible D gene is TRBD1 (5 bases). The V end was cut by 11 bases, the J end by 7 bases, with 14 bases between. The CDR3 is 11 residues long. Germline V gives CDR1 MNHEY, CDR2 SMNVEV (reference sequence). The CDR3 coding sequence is TGTGCCTCTTGGGGGGGGTTTGAAGCTTTCTTT. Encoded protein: CASWGGFEAFF.

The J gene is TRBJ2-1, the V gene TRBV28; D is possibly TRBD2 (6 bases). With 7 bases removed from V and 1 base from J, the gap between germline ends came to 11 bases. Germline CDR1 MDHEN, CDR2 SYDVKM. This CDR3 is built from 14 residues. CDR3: CASTGAESYNEQFF. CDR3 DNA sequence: TGTGCCAGCACGGGAGCGGAGTCCTACAATGAGCAGTTCTTC.

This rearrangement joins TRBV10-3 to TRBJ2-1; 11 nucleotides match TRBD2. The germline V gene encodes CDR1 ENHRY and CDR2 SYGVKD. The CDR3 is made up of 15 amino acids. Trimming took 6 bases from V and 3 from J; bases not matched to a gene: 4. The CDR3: CAISATSGGYNEQFF. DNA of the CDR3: TGTGCCATCAGCGCAACTAGCGGGGGCTACAATGAGCAGTTCTTC.

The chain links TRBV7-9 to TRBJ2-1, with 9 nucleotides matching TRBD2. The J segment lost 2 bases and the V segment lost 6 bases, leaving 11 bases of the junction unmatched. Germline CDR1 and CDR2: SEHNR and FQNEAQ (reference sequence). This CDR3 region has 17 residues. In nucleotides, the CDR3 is TGTGCCAGCAGATCTTTATTAGCGGGAGTAGCCTACAATGAGCAGTTCTTC. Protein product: CASRSLLAGVAYNEQFF. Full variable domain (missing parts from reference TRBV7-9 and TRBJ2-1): DTGVSQNPRHKITKRGQNVTFRCDPISEHNRLYWYRQTLGQGPEFLTYFQNEAQLEKSRLLSDRFSAERPKGSFSTLEIQRTEQGDSAMYLCASRSLLAGVAYNEQFFGPGTRLTVL.

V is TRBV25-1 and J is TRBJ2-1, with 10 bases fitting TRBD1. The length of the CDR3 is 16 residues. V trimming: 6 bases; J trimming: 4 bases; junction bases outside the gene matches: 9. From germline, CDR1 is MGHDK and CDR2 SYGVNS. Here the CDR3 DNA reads TGTGCCAGCAGCCAAAGACAGGGGGCAGCGTACAATGAGCAGTTCTTC. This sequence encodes CASSQRQGAAYNEQFF.

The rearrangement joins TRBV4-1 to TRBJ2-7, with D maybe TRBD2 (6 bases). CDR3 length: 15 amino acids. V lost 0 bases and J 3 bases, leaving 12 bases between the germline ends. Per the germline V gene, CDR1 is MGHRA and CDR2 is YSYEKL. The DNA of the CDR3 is TGCGCCAGCAGCCAAGATCTTACGGGGGACTACGAGCAGTACTTC. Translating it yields CASSQDLTGDYEQYF.

The CDR3 spells CASSARQGSAYNEQFF. The CDR3 bases are TGCGCCAGCAGCGCAAGACAGGGATCGGCCTACAATGAGCAGTTCTTC. The chain combines TRBV5-1 with TRBJ2-1, with 7 bases matching TRBD1. J gave up 2 bases and V 4 bases, and 9 bases lay outside the gene matches. The length of the CDR3 is 16 residues. Germline CDR1 reads SGHRS; CDR2 reads YFSETQ.

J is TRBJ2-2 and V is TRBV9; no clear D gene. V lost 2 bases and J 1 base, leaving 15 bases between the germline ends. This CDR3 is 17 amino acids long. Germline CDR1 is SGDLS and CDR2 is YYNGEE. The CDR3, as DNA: TGTGCCAGCAGCGTGGACCAGACAAGGATGAACACCGGGGAGCTGTTTTTT. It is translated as CASSVDQTRMNTGELFF. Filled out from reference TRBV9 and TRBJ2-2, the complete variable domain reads DSGVTQTPKHLITATGQRVTLRCSPRSGDLSVYWYQQSLDQGLQFLIQYYNGEERAKGNILERFSAQQFPDLHSELNLSSLELGDSALYFCASSVDQTRMNTGELFFGEGSRLTVL.

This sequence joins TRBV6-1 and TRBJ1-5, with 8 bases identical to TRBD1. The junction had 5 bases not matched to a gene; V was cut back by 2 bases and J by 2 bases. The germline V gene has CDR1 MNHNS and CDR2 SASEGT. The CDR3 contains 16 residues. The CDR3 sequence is CASSERPGQGNQPQHF. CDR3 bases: TGTGCCAGCAGTGAAAGACCGGGACAGGGCAATCAGCCCCAGCATTTT.

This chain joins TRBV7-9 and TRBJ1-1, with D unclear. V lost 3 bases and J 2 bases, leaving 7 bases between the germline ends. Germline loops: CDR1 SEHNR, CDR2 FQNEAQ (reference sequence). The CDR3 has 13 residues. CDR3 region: CASSFPFNTEAFF. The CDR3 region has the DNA TGTGCCAGCAGCTTCCCCTTTAACACTGAAGCTTTCTTT.

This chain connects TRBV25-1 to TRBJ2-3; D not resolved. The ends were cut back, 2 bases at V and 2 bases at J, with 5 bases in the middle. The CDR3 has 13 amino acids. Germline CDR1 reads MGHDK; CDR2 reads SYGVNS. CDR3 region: CASSEGPTDTQYF. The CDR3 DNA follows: TGTGCCAGCAGTGAAGGGCCCACAGATACGCAGTATTTT.

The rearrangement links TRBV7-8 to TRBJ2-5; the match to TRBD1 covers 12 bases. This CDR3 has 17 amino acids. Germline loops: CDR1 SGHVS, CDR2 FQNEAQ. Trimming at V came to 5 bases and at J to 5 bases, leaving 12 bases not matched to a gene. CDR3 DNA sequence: TGTGCCAGCAGCCCCAATAGGGGGGACAGGGGGCGGGAGACCCAGTACTTC. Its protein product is CASSPNRGDRGRETQYF.

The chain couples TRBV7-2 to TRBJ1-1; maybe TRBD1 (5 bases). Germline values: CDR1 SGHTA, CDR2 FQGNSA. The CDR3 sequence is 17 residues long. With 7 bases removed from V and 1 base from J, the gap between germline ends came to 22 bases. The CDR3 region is CASTLWDGSLANTEAFF. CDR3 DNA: TGTGCCAGCACCCTTTGGGACGGGAGTCTCGCGAACACTGAAGCTTTCTTT.

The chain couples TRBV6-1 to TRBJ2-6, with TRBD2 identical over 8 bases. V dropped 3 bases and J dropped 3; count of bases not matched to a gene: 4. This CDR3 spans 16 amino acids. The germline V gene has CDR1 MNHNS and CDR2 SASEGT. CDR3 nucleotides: TGTGCCAGCAGTGAGGCGGGGGGCATTGGGGCCAACGTCCTGACTTTC. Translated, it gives CASSEAGGIGANVLTF.

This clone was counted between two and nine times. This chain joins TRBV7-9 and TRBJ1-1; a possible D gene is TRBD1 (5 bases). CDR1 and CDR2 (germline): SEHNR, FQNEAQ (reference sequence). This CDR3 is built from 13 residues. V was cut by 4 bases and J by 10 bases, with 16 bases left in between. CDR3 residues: CASSSGTLGRAFF. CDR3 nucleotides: TGTGCCAGCAGCTCCGGGACCCTCGGTCGAGCTTTCTTT.

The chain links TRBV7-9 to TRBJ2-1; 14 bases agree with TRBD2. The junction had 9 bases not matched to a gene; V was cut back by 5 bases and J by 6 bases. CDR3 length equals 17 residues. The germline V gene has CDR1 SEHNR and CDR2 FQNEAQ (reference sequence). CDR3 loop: CASSTRKTSGRANEQFF. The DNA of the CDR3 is TGTGCCAGCAGCACTCGAAAGACTAGCGGGAGGGCCAATGAGCAGTTCTTC.